The 21 T cell receptor beta chains given below trace back to one sample, sequenced in a study of T cell responses to AZD1222 COVID-19 vaccine. Assay used: immunoSEQ multiplex PCR; TCRdb lists only in-frame clones, some missing. The sample carries some 110,000 clones, over 75% recorded once. Here the sequenced sample was peripheral blood, taken on day 0 of AZD1222 vaccination. Receptors originate from an adult in good health.

The gene calls are TRBV5-1 and TRBJ1-1; D gene unclear. The CDR3 sequence is 15 residues long. The germline CDR1 and CDR2 sequences are SGHRS and YFSETQ. V shed 0 bases and J shed 8 bases, with 17 bases lying between them. The CDR3 is CASSLASGSTGEAFF. The CDR3 bases are TGCGCCAGCAGCTTGGCGAGTGGTTCCACGGGGGAAGCTTTCTTT.

V is TRBV9 and J is TRBJ1-6, with D unresolved. V was shortened by 2 bases and J by 3 bases, with 9 bases between the two germline ends. This CDR3 is built from 15 residues. The germline V gene has CDR1 SGDLS and CDR2 YYNGEE. CDR3 in amino acids: CASSVKTGYNSPLHF. For the CDR3, the DNA is TGTGCCAGCAGCGTCAAGACCGGCTATAATTCACCCCTCCACTTT.

This clone was recorded only once. This rearrangement joins TRBV7-8 to TRBJ2-7, with 9 bases aligning to TRBD1. The CDR3 length is 14 residues. The V segment lost 2 bases and the J segment 3 bases; nucleotides outside the gene matches: 2. The germline gives CDR1 SGHVS, CDR2 FQNEAQ. The CDR3 sequence: CASSLRDRVYEQYF. For the CDR3, the DNA is TGTGCCAGCAGCTTAAGGGACAGGGTCTACGAGCAGTACTTC. Looking up the rest from reference TRBV7-8 and TRBJ2-7 gives the full variable domain: GAGVSQSPRYKVAKRGQDVALRCDPISGHVSLFWYQQALGQGPEFLTYFQNEAQLDKSGLPSDRFFAERPEGSVSTLKIQRTQQEDSAVYLCASSLRDRVYEQYFGPGTRLTVT.

The chain has TRBV5-3 and TRBJ2-3; 12 bases fit TRBD2. TRBV5-3 is classed as an ORF, of uncertain function. The trim removed 4 bases at V and 0 bases at J, leaving 12 bases unmatched. The CDR3 sequence is 19 residues long. In DNA form, the CDR3 reads TGTGCCAGAAGCCCGATTTGGACTAGCGGGGTTACTAGCACAGATACGCAGTATTTT. It codes for CARSPIWTSGVTSTDTQYF.

To note about this clone: This specimen includes other DNA sequences encoding the same CDR3. V is TRBV6-2 or TRBV6-3 and J is TRBJ1-2; 9 nucleotides line up with TRBD1. V dropped 5 bases and J dropped 4; count of bases not matched to a gene: 5. Germline CDR1 is MNHEY and CDR2 is SVGEGT. The CDR3 sequence is 14 residues long. CDR3 nucleotide sequence: TGTGCCAGCAGTCCCGGGACAGGGACCTATGGCTACACCTTC. Its translation is CASSPGTGTYGYTF.

This chain connects TRBV7-6 to TRBJ2-7; D is possibly TRBD2 (6 bases). Germline V lookup: CDR1 SGHVS, CDR2 FNYEAQ. The CDR3 spans 13 residues. V was clipped by 2 bases and J by 2 bases, with 7 bases between them. The CDR3 DNA follows: TGTGCCAGCAGCTTATCGGGGGCCTACGAGCAGTACTTC. Its protein product is CASSLSGAYEQYF.

The chain has TRBV7-6 and TRBJ2-1; 8 nucleotides line up with TRBD2. Germline V lookup: CDR1 SGHVS, CDR2 FNYEAQ. The J segment lost 8 bases and the V segment lost 1 base, leaving 10 bases of the junction unmatched. The CDR3 length is 16 residues. DNA for the CDR3: TGTGCCAGCAGCTTAGGGGGTAGCGGGATCGGCGATGAGCAGTTCTTC. Translated: CASSLGGSGIGDEQFF.

The chain recombines TRBV28 with TRBJ1-6; maybe TRBD1 (6 bases). This CDR3 has 15 amino acids. CDR1 is MDHEN and CDR2 is SYDVKM in the germline V gene. Trimming took 1 base from V and 10 from J, leaving 14 bases between them. The CDR3 nucleotides read TGTGCCAGCAGTTTATTGTACAGGGAGGGCTCACCCCTCCACTTT. It yields the protein CASSLLYREGSPLHF.

This clone has just one count. V and J are TRBV24-1 and TRBJ2-7, with D perhaps given as TRBD1 or TRBD2 (6 bases each). Germline-derived CDR1 and CDR2 are KGHDR and SFDVKD. V lost 7 bases and J lost 7, with 13 bases in between. The CDR3 has 12 residues. In DNA, the CDR3 is TGTGCCACCAGCTTTACAGGGACTGAGCAGTACTTC. This encodes CATSFTGTEQYF.

The V gene is TRBV19, the J gene TRBJ1-5, with 7 bases that match TRBD1. The CDR3 runs to 13 residues. Germline V gene data show CDR1 as LNHDA and CDR2 as SQIVND (reference sequence). V trimming: 6 bases; J trimming: 7 bases; junction bases outside the gene matches: 6. The chain's CDR3 is CASSRDRAQPQHF. The CDR3 nucleotides are TGTGCCAGTAGCAGGGACAGAGCCCAGCCCCAGCATTTT. Looking up the rest from reference TRBV19 and TRBJ1-5 gives the full variable domain: DGGITQSPKYLFRKEGQNVTLSCEQNLNHDAMYWYRQDPGQGLRLIYYSQIVNDFQKGDIAEGYSVSREKKESFPLTVTSAQKNPTAFYLCASSRDRAQPQHFGDGTRLSIL.

The CDR3 DNA reads as TGTGCCAGCAGTGATCAGGGGGGTGTCGGACCTGAAGCTTTCTTT. This sequence encodes CASSDQGGVGPEAFF. The chain combines TRBV25-1 with TRBJ1-1; 7 positions match TRBD1. The junction had 10 bases not matched to a gene; V was cut back by 3 bases and J by 6 bases. The germline V gene has CDR1 MGHDK and CDR2 SYGVNS. The CDR3 is 15 amino acids.

This clone was observed a few times. The rearrangement uses TRBV27 and TRBJ1-5; weak D call: TRBD1 (6 bases). The CDR3 runs to 13 residues. V lost 4 bases and J lost 7, with 11 bases in between. Germline CDR1 and CDR2: MNHEY and SMNVEV (reference sequence). The CDR3 DNA is TGTGCCAGCAGTTGGGGGGGGCGGCAGCCCCAGCATTTT. Translation gives CASSWGGRQPQHF.

This rearrangement joins TRBV20-1 to TRBJ2-7, with a possible D match to TRBD1 (5 bases). This CDR3 region has 11 residues. V dropped 2 bases and J dropped 10 bases, with 12 bases sitting between them. CDR1 is DFQATT, CDR2 SNEGSKA, per germline (reference sequence). The CDR3 nucleotides read TGCAGTGCTAGATGGGGCCAGGGACAGTACTTC. It specifies CSARWGQGQYF.

The chain carries TRBV7-2 and TRBJ2-2; D possibly corresponds to TRBD1 (5 bases). The CDR3 has 15 residues. V lost 2 bases and J 6 bases, leaving 13 bases between the germline ends. The germline CDR1 and CDR2 sequences are SGHTA and FQGNSA. The DNA of the CDR3 is TGTGCCAGCAGCTTAATGGGGCTAGAAGCCGGGGAGCTGTTTTTT. It codes for CASSLMGLEAGELFF. The whole variable domain, remainder taken from reference TRBV7-2 and TRBJ2-2, is GAGVSQSPSNKVTEKGKDVELRCDPISGHTALYWYRQSLGQGLEFLIYFQGNSAPDKSGLPSDRFSAERTGGSVSTLTIQRTQQEDSAVYLCASSLMGLEAGELFFGEGSRLTVL.

As to this clone: This same CDR3 is encoded by further DNA sequences in the sample. The gene calls are TRBV7-9 and TRBJ1-2; 8 bases are a match to TRBD1. This CDR3 spans 14 amino acids. The junction had 0 bases not matched to a gene; V was cut back by 1 base and J by 2 bases. CDR1 SEHNR and CDR2 FQNEAQ come from the germline V gene (reference sequence). The chain's CDR3 is CASSLGQGNYGYTF. In DNA, the CDR3 is TGTGCCAGCAGCTTAGGACAGGGGAACTATGGCTACACCTTC.

The chain recombines TRBV28 with TRBJ2-3; 7 nucleotides line up with TRBD1. The germline CDR1 and CDR2 sequences are MDHEN and SYDVKM. The ends lost 2 bases at V and 4 bases at J; junction bases unmatched: 3. The CDR3 covers 14 residues. The CDR3 DNA sequence: TGTGCCAGCAGTTTAAGGGACAGCCCAGATACGCAGTATTTT. Translation: CASSLRDSPDTQYF.

This clone was observed many times. The chain employs TRBV4-1 and TRBJ1-5, with a possible D match to TRBD1 (5 bases). Germline-derived CDR1 and CDR2 are MGHRA and YSYEKL. The V end lost 3 bases, the J end lost 6 bases, and 21 bases lay between the germline ends. CDR3 length: 17 amino acids. This CDR3 is CASSHALTRGGSQPQHF. For the CDR3, the DNA is TGCGCCAGCAGCCATGCACTGACGAGGGGCGGAAGTCAGCCCCAGCATTTT.

The chain links TRBV5-4 to TRBJ2-1; TRBD1 or TRBD2 may be the D gene (6 bases each). CDR3 size: 14 residues. Germline CDR1 SGHNT, CDR2 YYREEE (reference sequence). With 4 bases removed from V and 7 bases from J, the gap between germline ends came to 15 bases. CDR3 amino acids: CASSTGGPRNEQFF. The CDR3 coding sequence is TGTGCCAGCAGCACTGGGGGGCCTCGGAATGAGCAGTTCTTC.

The chain combines TRBV5-6 with TRBJ2-1, with no clear D. This CDR3 spans 13 amino acids. Trimming pared 4 bases from V and 7 bases from J, leaving 12 bases between. Germline CDR1 reads SGHDT; CDR2 reads YYEEEE. CDR3 nucleotides: TGTGCCAGCAGCAGGAAAGTTTGGAATGAGCAGTTCTTC. Translated, it gives CASSRKVWNEQFF.

In its sample, this clone was seen once. The chain joins TRBV19 to TRBJ2-4; 8 bases are a match to TRBD2. The J segment lost 0 bases and the V segment lost 7 bases, leaving 14 bases of the junction unmatched. The CDR3 runs 18 residues. Germline CDR1 and CDR2: LNHDA and SQIVND (reference sequence). CDR3 loop: CASTPGSREVLAKNIQYF. CDR3 sequence (DNA): TGTGCCAGTACCCCTGGGTCGCGGGAGGTCCTAGCCAAAAACATTCAGTACTTC.

This clone is a singleton in its sample. The chain has TRBV5-4 and TRBJ2-2; 8 bases match TRBD1. Germline values: CDR1 SGHNT, CDR2 YYREEE (reference sequence). The J segment lost 4 bases and the V segment lost 3 bases, leaving 8 bases of the junction unmatched. The length of the CDR3 is 16 residues. The DNA for the CDR3 is TGTGCCAGCAGCTCCTTAAGCAGGGGGCGCACCGGGGAGCTGTTTTTT. This gives the protein CASSSLSRGRTGELFF.